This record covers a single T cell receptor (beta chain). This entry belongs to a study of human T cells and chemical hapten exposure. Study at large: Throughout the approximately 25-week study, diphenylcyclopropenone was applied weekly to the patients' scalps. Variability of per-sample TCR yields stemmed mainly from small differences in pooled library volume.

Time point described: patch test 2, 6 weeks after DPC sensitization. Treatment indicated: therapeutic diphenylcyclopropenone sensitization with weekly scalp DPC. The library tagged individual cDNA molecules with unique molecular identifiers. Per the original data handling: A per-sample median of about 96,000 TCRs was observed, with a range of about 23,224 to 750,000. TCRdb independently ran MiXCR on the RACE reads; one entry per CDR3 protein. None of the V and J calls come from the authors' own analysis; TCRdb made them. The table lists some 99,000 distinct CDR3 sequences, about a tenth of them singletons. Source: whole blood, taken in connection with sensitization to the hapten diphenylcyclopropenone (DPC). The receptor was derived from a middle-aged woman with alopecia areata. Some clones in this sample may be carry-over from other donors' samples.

DNA for the CDR3: TGTGCCACCTTACCTACTAGCGGGGGGCTTAACACCGGGGAGCTGTTTTTT. Its protein is CATLPTSGGLNTGELFF. The V call is TRBV10-3, the J call TRBJ2-2, with 12 bases matching TRBD2. With 10 bases clipped from V and 2 bases from J, the junction kept 11 bases outside the gene matches. Looked up from germline, CDR1 is ENHRY and CDR2 is SYGVKD. The CDR3 is 17 residues long.